Below, 30 T cell receptor beta chains from the same sample are listed, as sequenced in a study of T cell repertoires in cytomegalovirus infection. TCRdb analysed the reads with MiXCR anew, one entry per CDR3 protein. The sample has hundreds of thousands of distinct CDR3 sequences, 25% to 30% seen once. No cognate antigen is known for these TCRs. The material sequenced was cultured PBMCs, taken from culture after CMV antigen stimulation. The receptors were gathered from a human donor in good health (CMV status not recorded). Some clones in this sample may be carry-over from other donors' samples.

The V call is TRBV7-9, the J call TRBJ2-3, with D tentatively TRBD1 (6 bases). Germline V lookup: CDR1 SEHNR, CDR2 FQNEAQ (reference sequence). This CDR3 is built from 16 residues. V was clipped by 10 bases and J by 3 bases, with 23 bases between them. This CDR3 reads CANTKLQGIGTDTQYF. In DNA, the CDR3 is TGTGCCAACACAAAATTACAGGGTATAGGTACAGATACGCAGTATTTT.

This chain links TRBV19 with TRBJ2-1, with D possibly being TRBD2 (5 bases). This CDR3 has 17 residues. The V gene lost 3 bases and the J gene lost 4 bases, with 19 bases spanning the gap. Per the germline V gene, CDR1 is LNHDA and CDR2 is SQIVND (reference sequence). CDR3 amino acids: CASSIKGGHPGYNEQFF. The CDR3 DNA follows: TGTGCCAGTAGTATTAAGGGCGGGCACCCCGGTTACAATGAGCAGTTCTTC.

This clonotype came up many times. The CDR3 region is CAITEAGGAGRGSTDTQYF. The CDR3 DNA follows: TGTGCCATCACCGAGGCCGGGGGAGCAGGGAGAGGGAGCACAGATACGCAGTATTTT. This chain connects TRBV10-3 to TRBJ2-3; possible D gene TRBD2, 6 bases. CDR1 and CDR2 (germline): ENHRY, SYGVKD. This CDR3 is built from 19 residues. The ends were cut back, 7 bases at V and 0 bases at J, with 26 bases in the middle.

In its sample, this clonotype was seen a few times. The V call is TRBV12-3 or TRBV12-4, the J call TRBJ2-1; D gene unclear. V gave up 5 bases and J gave up 10 bases, with 9 bases separating them. CDR3 length: 11 amino acids. The CDR3, as DNA: TGTGCCAGCAGTCGGGTGGGGGAGCAGTTCTTC. It is translated as CASSRVGEQFF.

The chain is built from TRBV5-1 and TRBJ2-5; D gene ambiguous. V lost 2 bases, J lost 1 base, and 12 bases lay in between. CDR3 size: 15 residues. Germline assignment: CDR1 SGHRS and CDR2 YFSETQ. The CDR3 sequence is CASSFSRNSQETQYF. The DNA for the CDR3 is TGCGCCAGCAGCTTCTCGCGGAACTCCCAAGAGACCCAGTACTTC.

The chain has TRBV6-2 or TRBV6-3 and TRBJ1-1; 7 bases align to TRBD1. Per the germline V gene, CDR1 is MNHEY and CDR2 is SVGEGT. With 0 bases clipped from V and 7 bases from J, the junction kept 2 bases outside the gene matches. CDR3 length equals 13 residues. The CDR3 spells CASSYSTGSEAFF. CDR3 in DNA: TGTGCCAGCAGTTACTCGACAGGGAGTGAAGCTTTCTTT.

This clonotype has a handful of counts. The rearrangement uses TRBV2 and TRBJ2-6, with D unresolved. CDR3 length: 14 amino acids. CDR1 and CDR2 from the germline V gene are SNHLY and FYNNEI. V shed 8 bases and J shed 2 bases, with 10 bases lying between them. In nucleotides, the CDR3 is TGTGCCAGCCGAAGGGATACTGGGGCCAACGTCCTGACTTTC. Protein product: CASRRDTGANVLTF.

This clonotype was seen only a few times. The V call is TRBV5-4, the J call TRBJ1-5; D perhaps matches TRBD1 (6 bases). This CDR3 contains 14 residues. CDR1 is SGHNT and CDR2 is YYREEE in the germline V gene (reference sequence). The V end lost 2 bases, the J end lost 3 bases, and 9 bases lay between the germline ends. The DNA for the CDR3 is TGTGCCAGCAGCTTCAAGGGGGACAATCAGCCCCAGCATTTT. Translated: CASSFKGDNQPQHF.

This clonotype came up a few times. This rearrangement joins TRBV6-1 to TRBJ1-5; 7 bases agree with TRBD1. V shed 1 base and J 7 bases; nucleotides not matched to a gene: 7. The germline V gene has CDR1 MNHNS and CDR2 SASEGT. There are 15 residues in the CDR3. CDR3 loop: CASSEGSGGKQPQHF. The CDR3 DNA sequence: TGTGCCAGCAGTGAAGGATCAGGGGGTAAGCAGCCCCAGCATTTT.

The CDR3 reads CASSNRANQPQHF. The CDR3 nucleotides are TGTGCCAGCAGTAACAGGGCCAATCAGCCCCAGCATTTT. The chain combines TRBV6-1 with TRBJ1-5, with D perhaps matching TRBD1 (6 bases). V lost 5 bases and J lost 3, with 8 bases in between. The CDR3 extends over 13 amino acids. The germline gives CDR1 MNHNS, CDR2 SASEGT.

In this sample, this clonotype turned up a few times. The V call is TRBV27, the J call TRBJ1-1, with 9 bases that match TRBD1. V shed 2 bases, J shed 0 bases, and the junction held 28 bases outside the gene matches. This CDR3 region has 24 residues. From germline, CDR1 is MNHEY and CDR2 SMNVEV (reference sequence). Written as DNA, the CDR3 is TGTGCCAGCAGTTTACTGAGACCGAGTTTGGGACAGGGAAAATTAAAGGGTATGAACACTGAAGCTTTCTTT. It encodes CASSLLRPSLGQGKLKGMNTEAFF.

This clonotype was counted once. V gene TRBV12-5 combines with J gene TRBJ2-1; TRBD1 matches 8 bases. The CDR3 is made up of 15 amino acids. In germline, CDR1 is LGHNT, CDR2 FRNRAP. V trimming: 1 base; J trimming: 5 bases; junction bases outside the gene matches: 4. The CDR3 DNA reads as TGTGCTAGTGGTTTGGGTGGACAGGGCCACAATGAGCAGTTCTTC. Translating it yields CASGLGGQGHNEQFF.

The rearrangement joins TRBV2 to TRBJ2-5, with 10 bases aligning to TRBD2. Germline CDR1 and CDR2: SNHLY and FYNNEI. V lost 8 bases to trimming and J lost 2 bases; unmatched junction nucleotides: 14. CDR3 length: 17 amino acids. CDR3 sequence (DNA): TGTGCCAGCCCTGGGCTAGCGGGAGAGCTACTACAAGAGACCCAGTACTTC. Its protein is CASPGLAGELLQETQYF.

The CDR3 here is CASSSGLAGGDTQYF. CDR3 nucleotide sequence: TGTGCCAGCAGTTCGGGACTAGCGGGGGGGGATACGCAGTATTTT. The V and J genes are TRBV2 and TRBJ2-3, with 16 bases matching TRBD2. V lost 5 bases, J lost 6 bases, and 2 bases stayed unmatched. The CDR3 spans 15 residues. Germline assignment: CDR1 SNHLY and CDR2 FYNNEI.

The chain recombines TRBV15 with TRBJ2-2; no firm D call. The V end lost 8 bases, the J end lost 1 base, and 14 bases lay between the germline ends. The CDR3 covers 15 residues. Germline loops: CDR1 LNHNV, CDR2 YYDKDF (reference sequence). The CDR3 loop is CATAPSGLNTGELFF. The CDR3 DNA reads TGTGCCACCGCCCCCTCCGGCCTGAACACCGGGGAGCTGTTTTTT.

This clonotype has a count of ten or more. V gene TRBV7-8 combines with J gene TRBJ1-1, with D unclear. Deletions cut 1 base from V and 0 bases from J, with 6 bases between. This CDR3 is built from 14 residues. Germline CDR1 and CDR2: SGHVS and FQNEAQ. CDR3 residues: CASSLVRVNTEAFF. For the CDR3, the DNA is TGTGCCAGCAGCTTAGTTAGGGTGAACACTGAAGCTTTCTTT.

The CDR3 reads CASSEASKWEQYF. CDR3 nucleotide sequence: TGTGCCAGCAGTGAAGCAAGTAAGTGGGAGCAGTACTTC. The chain couples TRBV6-1 to TRBJ2-7, with D uncertain. This CDR3 contains 13 residues. Per germline, CDR1 MNHNS and CDR2 SASEGT. The V end was cut by 0 bases, the J end by 7 bases, with 10 bases between.

This clonotype was counted ten times or more. The rearrangement uses TRBV7-2 and TRBJ1-5; 7 bases are a match to TRBD1. Germline CDR1 and CDR2: SGHTA and FQGNSA. J was trimmed by 7 bases and V by 5 bases; bases with no gene match: 5. The CDR3 sequence is 13 residues long. The CDR3 DNA sequence: TGTGCCAGCAGCCTAGACAGGGTCCAGCCCCAGCATTTT. As protein: CASSLDRVQPQHF.

This clonotype was seen more than once but under ten times. The CDR3 DNA reads as TGTGCCAGCGGGACTCGACATTTGTGGGGGGTTTACGGCTACACCTTC. Encoded protein: CASGTRHLWGVYGYTF. The chain recombines TRBV2 with TRBJ1-2; TRBD1 is a possible D gene (5 bases). The V end lost 8 bases, the J end lost 8 bases, and 27 bases lay between the germline ends. In germline, CDR1 is SNHLY, CDR2 FYNNEI. There are 16 residues in the CDR3.

About this clonotype: Sequence at one end of the junction differs from germline and may be a read error. This chain connects TRBV7-4 to TRBJ1-4; D is unresolved. This CDR3 spans 15 amino acids. Germline lookup yields CDR1 SGHVT and CDR2 SQSDAQ. The CDR3 coding sequence is TGTGCCAGCAGCTTAGAGGAACCGTGGGCTGAAAAACTGTTGTTT. This translates into CASSLEEPWAEKLLF. The full variable domain, in which reference TRBV7-4 and TRBJ1-4 provide the parts outside the CDR3, is GAGVSQSPRYKVAKRGRDVALRCDSISGHVTLYWYRQTLGQGSEVLTYSQSDAQRDKSGRPSGRFSAERPERSVSTLKIQRTEQGDSAVYLCASSLEEPWAEKLLFGSGTQLSVL.

The rearrangement uses TRBV15 and TRBJ2-7; TRBD2 agrees at 7 bases. Per germline, CDR1 LNHNV and CDR2 YYDKDF (reference sequence). The CDR3 is made up of 16 amino acids. With 3 bases clipped from V and 1 base from J, the junction kept 9 bases outside the gene matches. The CDR3 region is CATSSDRLASSYEQYF. CDR3 nucleotides: TGTGCCACCAGCAGCGACCGACTAGCAAGTTCCTACGAGCAGTACTTC.

The chain uses TRBV12-3 or TRBV12-4 and TRBJ1-2; D possibly corresponds to TRBD1 (5 bases). Trimming took off 7 bases at V and 8 bases at J, with 14 bases between the two ends. The CDR3 loop spans 12 amino acids. This CDR3 reads CASKSGSEGYTF. The CDR3, as DNA: TGTGCCAGCAAATCAGGGTCGGAAGGCTACACCTTC.

This clonotype has just a few counts. This chain connects TRBV10-3 to TRBJ2-1; D is unresolved. The CDR3 spans 16 residues. Germline V gene data show CDR1 as ENHRY and CDR2 as SYGVKD. V lost 0 bases, J lost 4 bases, and 13 bases lay in between. The CDR3 DNA is TGTGCCATCAGTGAGTCCGGGTCAGGTAGTTACAATGAGCAGTTCTTC. Amino acids: CAISESGSGSYNEQFF.

The gene calls are TRBV7-9 and TRBJ2-1, with D perhaps TRBD1 or TRBD2 (5 bases each). The CDR3 extends over 15 amino acids. Trimming removed 2 bases at V and 4 bases at J, with 12 bases between. The germline CDR1 and CDR2 sequences are SEHNR and FQNEAQ (reference sequence). The CDR3 DNA is TGTGCCAGCAGCTTAACCGGGGCTCTTTACAATGAGCAGTTCTTC. It specifies CASSLTGALYNEQFF.

This clonotype has a handful of counts. J is TRBJ2-1 and V is TRBV28, with TRBD1 matching over 7 bases. The germline CDR1 and CDR2 sequences are MDHEN and SYDVKM. J lost 7 bases, V lost 7 bases, and 4 bases had no gene match. There are 12 residues in the CDR3. The CDR3 sequence: CASKRGRNEQFF. In nucleotides, the CDR3 is TGTGCCAGCAAAAGGGGGCGTAATGAGCAGTTCTTC. Complete variable domain (other parts from reference TRBV28 and TRBJ2-1): DVKVTQSSRYLVKRTGEKVFLECVQDMDHENMFWYRQDPGLGLRLIYFSYDVKMKEKGDIPEGYSVSREKKERFSLILESASTNQTSMYLCASKRGRNEQFFGPGTRLTVL.

The chain has TRBV5-6 and TRBJ1-2, with D perhaps TRBD1 (5 bases). The V and J ends lost 0 bases and 4 bases respectively, with 10 bases between them. The CDR3 consists of 14 residues. Germline V gene sequence: CDR1 SGHDT, CDR2 YYEEEE. CDR3 amino acids: CASSLGQSLYGYTF. The CDR3 nucleotides are TGTGCCAGCAGCTTGGGACAGAGTCTCTATGGCTACACCTTC.

This chain uses TRBV6-5 with TRBJ1-2; 8 bases match TRBD1. The CDR3 covers 14 residues. V lost 6 bases, J lost 5 bases, and 8 bases stayed unmatched. Germline CDR1 MNHEY, CDR2 SVGAGI. The CDR3 spells CASSPDRESYGYTF. The CDR3 DNA reads as TGTGCCAGCAGCCCGGACAGGGAATCGTATGGCTACACCTTC.

The rearrangement uses TRBV6-1 and TRBJ1-2; D is undetermined. V was shortened by 0 bases and J by 7 bases, with 15 bases between the two germline ends. Germline V gene sequence: CDR1 MNHNS, CDR2 SASEGT. CDR3 length equals 15 residues. CDR3 sequence reads: CASSEALVARGGYTF. The CDR3 DNA reads TGTGCCAGCAGTGAAGCGCTCGTTGCCCGAGGTGGCTACACCTTC.

This clonotype was seen only once. The chain recombines TRBV7-4 with TRBJ2-3, with D perhaps matching TRBD2 (5 bases). Germline V gene sequence: CDR1 SGHVT, CDR2 SQSDAQ. V was trimmed by 3 bases and J by 0 bases, leaving 10 bases between them. The CDR3 length is 15 residues. In DNA, the CDR3 is TGTGCCAGCAGCTTTGGACTGGGAAGCACAGATACGCAGTATTTT. Translation: CASSFGLGSTDTQYF.

This clonotype was seen a few times. The chain has TRBV7-9 and TRBJ1-3; a weak D match, TRBD1 (5 bases). This CDR3 has 17 residues. Germline lookup yields CDR1 SEHNR and CDR2 FQNEAQ (reference sequence). Trimming took 0 bases from V and 0 from J, leaving 12 bases between them. This CDR3 reads CASSLAGRRISGNTIYF. In DNA, the CDR3 is TGTGCCAGCAGCTTAGCGGGGCGGCGGATCTCTGGAAACACCATATATTTT. Filled out from reference TRBV7-9 and TRBJ1-3, the complete variable domain reads DTGVSQNPRHKITKRGQNVTFRCDPISEHNRLYWYRQTLGQGPEFLTYFQNEAQLEKSRLLSDRFSAERPKGSFSTLEIQRTEQGDSAMYLCASSLAGRRISGNTIYFGEGSWLTVV.